This TCR beta chain emerged from a study of blood T cell repertoires in COVID-19 (dated by TCRdb to 2020 to 2022). With regard to the full study: The collaborator samples originated in the United States, Italy and Spain and spanned the acute and convalescent phases of COVID-19. HLA class I and class II types, where available, came from metadata supplied by the sample provider rather than from assay-based typing. A de-identified subject ID, COVID-19 status, age in years and sex were almost always included in the sample metadata. The repertoires were made available in a free public database intended to serve as a resource for research on the immune response to SARS-CoV-2. The prospective study material was composed of cDNA or gDNA derived from T cells, B-cell-depleted T cells, or PBMCs. The dataset comprised deeply sampled blood TCRbeta repertoires from subjects exposed to, actively infected with, or recovered from COVID-19. The samples were drawn from two sources: the first 160 participants of the ongoing ImmuneRACE study, and fewer than 1,500 subjects contributed by 6 global collaborators.

As to this clone: Its antigen is currently not known. Base qualities are missing; no much larger clone stands one base away.

TCRbeta CDR3 regions were amplified from genomic DNA by means of the immunoSEQ Assay, a bias-controlled multiplex PCR. The source study handled its data this way. Within the assay, amplification of reference gene primers was used to estimate how many nucleated cells each sample contained. Sequence reads were collapsed and filtered to measure the absolute abundance of every unique TCRbeta CDR3 rearrangement. For each sample, productive Simpson clonality was calculated as the square root of Simpson's diversity index across productive rearrangements. Held by TCRdb, this immuneACCESS table contains in-frame sequences only and omits some clones. Under half of the omission traces to an unresolved V gene where checked; the cause of the rest is unknown. The V and J calls and clone size are taken from that table; D and trimming were inferred from the DNA. The sample table records about 170,000 clones; more than 85% of these occur just once. The ten largest make up over 7% of the sample.

In the prospective study, participants were roughly 18 to 95 years old, resided in around 25 geographic areas of the United States, and were enrolled through a virtual design. To assign participants to cohorts, the prospective study relied on clinical history that participants themselves reported in a screening survey and a study questionnaire. ImmuneRACE Cohort 3 recovered participants were defined by two consecutive negative NP/OP PCR tests, healthcare professional clearance, or symptom resolution. In the prospective study, whole blood, serum and a nasopharyngeal or oropharyngeal swab were collected from each participant by mobile phlebotomists. Participants in the prospective study had the option to provide additional blood draws and questionnaires over an approximately 2-month period. Before DNA extraction, prospective study blood samples were shipped either frozen or at room temperature. What the work shows at the level of the full study, not this receptor alone: How much clinical and demographic metadata was included differed by source and by participant, and the metadata was provided uncurated.

From the cysteine through the phenylalanine, the CDR3 covers 17 amino acids. This entry keeps only the CDR3 DNA: 51 bases, framed from base 1. The germline V gene (reference sequence) yields SGHNT for CDR1 and YYREEE for CDR2. V loses 5 bases at its end and J loses 4 bases; junction bases beyond the gene matches: 14. The rearrangement combines TRBV5-4 with TRBJ1-2, and 10 junction bases match TRBD1. Material: PBMCs or T cells enriched from blood (not recorded which). This TCR was recovered from a woman aged 50 to 60 who had recovered from COVID-19. For the CDR3, the sequence is CASSLPTGGEVGYGYTF. The DNA sequence is given as TGTGCCAGCAGTTTGCCGACAGGGGGCGAGGTTGGCTATGGCTACACCTTC.